These T cell receptor beta chains were read from a single sample in a study of T cells in tuberculosis. Sequenced by immunoSEQ multiplex PCR; TCRdb stores in-frame clones only, minus some. The sample consists of 20,000 to 25,000 clones, approximately 85% of them appearing once. The specimen was PBMCs, collected at tuberculosis diagnosis. Receptors originate from an adult with tuberculosis. Each CDR3 is given with its conserved first and last residue. A D gene is named only where the DNA matches it firmly. Size is omitted from some rows. Given values are once, few, many or a class for expanded clones.

clone size: .
D gene: TRBD2
J gene: TRBJ2-1
V gene: TRBV10-1
CDR3 DNA: TGCGCCAGCAGTGATTTAGCGGGAGGGCCCTACAATGAGCAGTTCTTC
CDR3 protein: CASSDLAGGPYNEQFF

clone size: few
D gene: .
J gene: TRBJ1-6
V gene: TRBV6-6
CDR3 DNA: TGTGCCAGCAGTTCAGGGCAGAATTCACCCCTCCACTTT
CDR3 protein: CASSSGQNSPLHF

clone size: .
D gene: TRBD2
J gene: TRBJ2-1
V gene: TRBV11-2
CDR3 DNA: TGTGCCAGCAGACCGACTAGCGGGATTCTCAATGAGCAGTTCTTC
CDR3 protein: CASRPTSGILNEQFF

clone size: few
D gene: .
J gene: TRBJ2-1
V gene: TRBV20-1
CDR3 DNA: TGCAGTGCTAGACGTAACAATGAGCAGTTCTTC
CDR3 protein: CSARRNNEQFF

clone size: once
D gene: .
J gene: TRBJ1-3
V gene: TRBV4-2
CDR3 DNA: TGTGCCAGCAGCCAAGATTGGAGTGGAAACACCATATATTTT
CDR3 protein: CASSQDWSGNTIYF

clone size: .
D gene: TRBD1
J gene: TRBJ1-4
V gene: TRBV5-5
CDR3 DNA: TGTGCCAGCACCCGGGACAGGGCATCAACTAATGAAAAACTGTTTTTT
CDR3 protein: CASTRDRASTNEKLFF

clone size: .
D gene: .
J gene: TRBJ2-6
V gene: TRBV27
CDR3 DNA: TGTGCCAGCAGTTTCCTTAGCTCTGGGGCCAACGTCCTGACTTTC
CDR3 protein: CASSFLSSGANVLTF

clone size: .
D gene: .
J gene: TRBJ1-1
V gene: TRBV19
CDR3 DNA: TGTGCCAGTAGTAGAGGACAGATGAACACTGAAGCTTTCTTT
CDR3 protein: CASSRGQMNTEAFF

clone size: .
D gene: .
J gene: TRBJ1-2
V gene: TRBV6-1
CDR3 DNA: TGTGCCAGCAGTGAGGGGAGGGAAAGAAGGTATGGCTACACCTTC
CDR3 protein: CASSEGRERRYGYTF

clone size: .
D gene: TRBD1
J gene: TRBJ2-7
V gene: TRBV5-1
CDR3 DNA: TGCGCCAGCAGTCGCCTTAGGACAGGAACCTACGAGCAGTACTTC
CDR3 protein: CASSRLRTGTYEQYF

clone size: .
D gene: TRBD1
J gene: TRBJ1-2
V gene: TRBV14
CDR3 DNA: TGTGCCAGCAGCTCGGGACAGGTTTATGGCTACACCTTC
CDR3 protein: CASSSGQVYGYTF

clone size: .
D gene: .
J gene: TRBJ2-1
V gene: TRBV10-3
CDR3 DNA: TGTGCCATAGCCGGGTCTAACAATGAGCAGTTCTTC
CDR3 protein: CAIAGSNNEQFF

clone size: .
D gene: .
J gene: TRBJ2-3
V gene: TRBV19
CDR3 DNA: TGTGCCAGTAGTCTCGATCACGGACTGACTTTGAATACGCAGTATTTT
CDR3 protein: CASSLDHGLTLNTQYF

clone size: .
D gene: .
J gene: TRBJ1-1
V gene: TRBV11-2
CDR3 DNA: TGTGCCAGCAGCTCCCTGACAGGATCGAACACTGAAGCTTTCTTT
CDR3 protein: CASSSLTGSNTEAFF

clone size: .
D gene: TRBD1
J gene: TRBJ2-7
V gene: TRBV6-1
CDR3 DNA: TGTGCCACCGGACAGGTAGCCTACGAGCAGTACTTC
CDR3 protein: CATGQVAYEQYF

clone size: .
D gene: TRBD1
J gene: TRBJ2-7
V gene: TRBV7-2
CDR3 DNA: TGTGCCAGCAGCAGACAGGGTGCAGGGCCTTACGAGCAGTACTTC
CDR3 protein: CASSRQGAGPYEQYF

clone size: .
D gene: TRBD2
J gene: TRBJ2-1
V gene: TRBV2
CDR3 DNA: TGTGCCAGCAGTGAAAGCGGGAGCTCCTACAATGAGCAGTTCTTC
CDR3 protein: CASSESGSSYNEQFF

clone size: .
D gene: .
J gene: TRBJ2-3
V gene: TRBV15
CDR3 DNA: TGTGCCACCAGCAGAGACCTAGCCACAGATACGCAGTATTTT
CDR3 protein: CATSRDLATDTQYF

clone size: .
D gene: .
J gene: TRBJ2-5
V gene: TRBV7-2
CDR3 DNA: TGTGCCAGCAGCTTAGCGCTCGCCGGGTATGAGACCCAGTACTTC
CDR3 protein: CASSLALAGYETQYF

clone size: once
D gene: .
J gene: TRBJ1-3
V gene: TRBV7-2
CDR3 DNA: TGTGCCAGCAGTTTTCTTCCACAGGGAACTGGAAACACCATATATTTT
CDR3 protein: CASSFLPQGTGNTIYF

clone size: .
D gene: .
J gene: TRBJ2-2
V gene: TRBV19
CDR3 DNA: TGTGCCAGTAGTATCATCAAGACGAGGTCGCTTTTCGGGGAGCTGTTTTTT
CDR3 protein: CASSIIKTRSLFGELFF

clone size: .
D gene: TRBD2
J gene: TRBJ2-1
V gene: TRBV27
CDR3 DNA: TGTGCCAGCAGTCTGGGACTAGCGGTGGGGAATGAGCAGTTCTTC
CDR3 protein: CASSLGLAVGNEQFF

clone size: once
D gene: .
J gene: TRBJ1-2
V gene: TRBV19
CDR3 DNA: TGTGCCAGTAGCCAGGGTTATTATGGCTACACCTTC
CDR3 protein: CASSQGYYGYTF

clone size: .
D gene: .
J gene: TRBJ1-4
V gene: TRBV28
CDR3 DNA: TGTGCCATCTCGAGAGGATATAATGAAAAACTGTTTTTT
CDR3 protein: CAISRGYNEKLFF

clone size: .
D gene: TRBD1
J gene: TRBJ1-2
V gene: TRBV14
CDR3 DNA: TGTGCCAGCAGCCAACGGACAGGCTTTGGCTACACCTTC
CDR3 protein: CASSQRTGFGYTF

clone size: .
D gene: .
J gene: TRBJ1-6
V gene: TRBV7-2
CDR3 DNA: TGTGCCAGCAGCGGAGGAGGGGCCTCCTATAATTCACCCCTCCACTTT
CDR3 protein: CASSGGGASYNSPLHF

clone size: .
D gene: TRBD2
J gene: TRBJ2-3
V gene: TRBV9
CDR3 DNA: TGTGCCAGCAGCCCAGCGGGAGGGCCCGTGGATACGCAGTATTTT
CDR3 protein: CASSPAGGPVDTQYF

clone size: .
D gene: TRBD2
J gene: TRBJ2-1
V gene: TRBV6-1
CDR3 DNA: TGTGCCAGCAGTGGGACTAGCGGGAGGGCCGATGAGCAGTTCTTC
CDR3 protein: CASSGTSGRADEQFF

clone size: .
D gene: TRBD1
J gene: TRBJ1-4
V gene: TRBV27
CDR3 DNA: TGTGCCAGCTCTCCAGGGGGAAGATCTAATGAAAAACTGTTTTTT
CDR3 protein: CASSPGGRSNEKLFF

clone size: .
D gene: TRBD1
J gene: TRBJ2-7
V gene: TRBV6-1
CDR3 DNA: TGTGCCAGCAGAGGGGACAGACTATACGAGCAGTACTTC
CDR3 protein: CASRGDRLYEQYF

clone size: .
D gene: TRBD1
J gene: TRBJ1-1
V gene: TRBV19
CDR3 DNA: TGTGCCAGTAGACGAACAGGGGCGGGCACTGAAGCTTTCTTT
CDR3 protein: CASRRTGAGTEAFF

clone size: .
D gene: TRBD1
J gene: TRBJ1-1
V gene: TRBV29-1
CDR3 DNA: TGCAGCGTTGTGGTCGGGACAGCTAGTGAAGCTTTCTTT
CDR3 protein: CSVVVGTASEAFF

clone size: .
D gene: .
J gene: TRBJ2-7
V gene: TRBV7-9
CDR3 DNA: TGTGCCAGCAGGGACTCCTCCTACGAGCAGTACTTC
CDR3 protein: CASRDSSYEQYF

clone size: .
D gene: TRBD1
J gene: TRBJ2-7
V gene: TRBV27
CDR3 DNA: TGTGCCAGCTCTCACTGGACAGGGGAGTACGAGCAGTACTTC
CDR3 protein: CASSHWTGEYEQYF

clone size: few
D gene: .
J gene: TRBJ2-2
V gene: TRBV7-3
CDR3 DNA: TGTGCCAGCAGCCCGCCCGGAGGGGCGAACACCGGGGAGCTGTTTTTT
CDR3 protein: CASSPPGGANTGELFF

clone size: .
D gene: TRBD1
J gene: TRBJ1-2
V gene: TRBV9
CDR3 DNA: TGTGCCAGCAGCGTATCTCCGGGCTCGGGACAGGGGAACTATGGCTACACCTTC
CDR3 protein: CASSVSPGSGQGNYGYTF

clone size: medium-sized
D gene: TRBD2
J gene: TRBJ2-1
V gene: TRBV7-9
CDR3 DNA: TGTGCCAGCAGCCCCCGGACTAGCGGGAGACTGGGCAATGAGCAGTTCTTC
CDR3 protein: CASSPRTSGRLGNEQFF

clone size: .
D gene: TRBD1
J gene: TRBJ1-1
V gene: TRBV9
CDR3 DNA: TGTGCCAGCAGCGCCGCAGGGGGCACTGAAGCTTTCTTT
CDR3 protein: CASSAAGGTEAFF

clone size: few
D gene: .
J gene: TRBJ2-7
V gene: TRBV2
CDR3 DNA: TGTGCCAGCAGTGAAAGGAGCTCCTACGAGCAGTACTTC
CDR3 protein: CASSERSSYEQYF

clone size: .
D gene: .
J gene: TRBJ2-1
V gene: TRBV28
CDR3 DNA: TGTGCCAGCAGTCCTGACTCAAGCTCCTACAATGAGCAGTTCTTC
CDR3 protein: CASSPDSSSYNEQFF

clone size: .
D gene: TRBD1
J gene: TRBJ1-5
V gene: TRBV5-1
CDR3 DNA: TGCGCCAGCAGCCGGGAGGTCAGGGGGCCAGGACAGCCCCAGCATTTT
CDR3 protein: CASSREVRGPGQPQHF

clone size: once
D gene: .
J gene: TRBJ2-2
V gene: TRBV7-2
CDR3 DNA: TGTGCCAGCAGCTTCCGTTACGGGGAGCTGTTTTTT
CDR3 protein: CASSFRYGELFF

clone size: .
D gene: TRBD1
J gene: TRBJ1-5
V gene: TRBV30
CDR3 DNA: TGTGCCTGGAGTGTACAATACAGGGGGCAACATCAGCCCCAGCATTTT
CDR3 protein: CAWSVQYRGQHQPQHF

clone size: .
D gene: .
J gene: TRBJ2-2
V gene: TRBV7-2
CDR3 DNA: TGTGCCAGCAGCTTGACTTTTTCGACCGGGGAGCTGTTTTTT
CDR3 protein: CASSLTFSTGELFF

clone size: .
D gene: .
J gene: TRBJ2-1
V gene: TRBV5-1
CDR3 DNA: TGCGCCAGCAGCGGAGGGACTCTTAGGGAGCAGTTCTTC
CDR3 protein: CASSGGTLREQFF

clone size: .
D gene: TRBD2
J gene: TRBJ2-3
V gene: TRBV19
CDR3 DNA: TGTGCCAGTAGTCCGGGACTAGCGGGATCTGATACGCAGTATTTT
CDR3 protein: CASSPGLAGSDTQYF

clone size: .
D gene: .
J gene: TRBJ1-1
V gene: TRBV13
CDR3 DNA: TGTGCCAGCAGCATGATGCAGGGGAACACTGAAGCTTTCTTT
CDR3 protein: CASSMMQGNTEAFF

clone size: .
D gene: .
J gene: TRBJ2-5
V gene: TRBV4-3
CDR3 DNA: TGCGCCAGCAGCCAAGATTGGTCCAGGCAGGAAGAGACCCAGTACTTC
CDR3 protein: CASSQDWSRQEETQYF

clone size: .
D gene: .
J gene: TRBJ2-5
V gene: TRBV5-4
CDR3 DNA: TGTGCCAGCAGCTCTACTACAGGGTTGGAAGAGACCCAGTACTTC
CDR3 protein: CASSSTTGLEETQYF

clone size: .
D gene: TRBD1
J gene: TRBJ1-1
V gene: TRBV6-5
CDR3 DNA: TGTGCCAGCAGTTACTCGGCAGGGACAGCTGAAGCTTTCTTT
CDR3 protein: CASSYSAGTAEAFF

clone size: .
D gene: .
J gene: TRBJ2-7
V gene: TRBV27
CDR3 DNA: TGTGCCAGCACTCTTACACTGGGTGGGCCCTACGAGCAGTACTTC
CDR3 protein: CASTLTLGGPYEQYF

clone size: .
D gene: .
J gene: TRBJ1-5
V gene: TRBV5-5
CDR3 DNA: TGTGCCAGCAGCTTGGGTACAGTTAGCAATCAGCCCCAGCATTTT
CDR3 protein: CASSLGTVSNQPQHF

clone size: .
D gene: .
J gene: TRBJ1-1
V gene: TRBV19
CDR3 DNA: TGTGCCAGTAACATTGACAGGAACACTGAAGCTTTCTTT
CDR3 protein: CASNIDRNTEAFF